This T cell receptor beta chain was captured by sequencing in a study of cytomegalovirus exposure and HLA in healthy donors. Study as a whole: Prior work identified 120 million or so unique TCR beta sequences in 150 million to 200 million T cells.

Study-wide points: Because they were indistinguishable, some V segments, including TRBV6-2 and TRBV6-3, were excluded. A later analysis showed HLA-associated TCR beta chains outstripping equally common others in clonal expansion.

PCR was performed using 60 Vbeta and 13 Jbeta primers. Sequencing was performed with immunoSEQ multiplex PCR; in TCRdb, only in-frame clones are kept and a portion is missing. There are 65,000 to 75,000 clones in the sample; around three quarters occur only once, and under 6.5% lies in the top ten. The CDR3 totals 14 residues. Germline V gene sequence: CDR1 SGDLS, CDR2 YYNGEE. Trimming took off 0 bases at V and 6 bases at J, with 9 bases between the two ends. For this clone: The target antigen is unknown.

This TCR was sampled from a man aged 45-65 years in good health and CMV-seronegative. The rearrangement joins TRBV9 to TRBJ1-4, with TRBD1 as a possible D gene (5 bases). Sample: PBMCs. CDR3 region: CASSVGRVDEKLFF. CDR3 DNA: TGTGCCAGCAGCGTAGGCAGGGTAGATGAAAAACTGTTTTTT.